The sequence of this T cell receptor (beta chain) was determined in a study of blood T cells in healthy people across ages. A second PCR of about 6 to 12 cycles used a sample-barcoded 5' primer and a J-beta primer mix. TCRdb itself ran the 5' RACE reads through MiXCR, one entry per CDR3 protein. There are some 640,000 distinct CDR3 sequences in the sample; approximately 30% occur only once, and less than 20% lies in the top ten. This clonotype was observed at least ten times. This CDR3 has 17 residues. After removal of 0 bases from V and 6 bases from J, the junction contained 10 bases not matched to a gene. Germline V gene data show CDR1 as SGHRS and CDR2 as YFSETQ.

The chain has TRBV5-1 and TRBJ2-1; 9 positions agree with TRBD1. Sequencing input: blood. The receptor was derived from a woman of 80 years or more in good health. The CDR3, as DNA: TGCGCCAGCAGCTTGGCCATGGGACAGGGAGGGATCAATGAGCAGTTCTTC. This codes for CASSLAMGQGGINEQFF. The entire variable domain, with the rest obtained from reference TRBV5-1 and TRBJ2-1, is as follows: KAGVTQTPRYLIKTRGQQVTLSCSPISGHRSVSWYQQTPGQGLQFLFEYFSETQRNKGNFPGRFSGRQFSNSRSEMNVSTLELGDSALYLCASSLAMGQGGINEQFFGPGTRLTVL.